This paragraph covers one T cell receptor (beta chain) sequence. Its matching antigen is unknown. The sample belongs to a study of cytomegalovirus exposure and HLA in healthy donors. General study results and limits: A later analysis associated 16,951 TCR beta sequences with HLA alleles at a 0.05 false discovery rate. TCR sequences were mostly rare, though some public TCRs occurred in many donors.

Primers for the PCR totalled 60 Vbeta and 13 Jbeta. Libraries were prepared by immunoSEQ multiplex PCR; TCRdb keeps only in-frame clonotypes and omits some of them. Its table records fewer than 150,000 clones. With V trimmed by 0 bases and J by 2 bases, 4 bases remained unmatched. Germline values: CDR1 SGHNT, CDR2 YYREEE (reference sequence). This CDR3 is built from 17 residues. The J gene is TRBJ2-7, the V gene TRBV5-4; 14 nucleotides align to TRBD2. The TCR originated in a man in his forties in good health and CMV-seronegative. The sequencing input was PBMCs. The CDR3 here is CASSLGTSGGITYEQYF. CDR3 coding DNA: TGTGCCAGCAGCTTGGGGACTAGCGGGGGGATAACCTACGAGCAGTACTTC.